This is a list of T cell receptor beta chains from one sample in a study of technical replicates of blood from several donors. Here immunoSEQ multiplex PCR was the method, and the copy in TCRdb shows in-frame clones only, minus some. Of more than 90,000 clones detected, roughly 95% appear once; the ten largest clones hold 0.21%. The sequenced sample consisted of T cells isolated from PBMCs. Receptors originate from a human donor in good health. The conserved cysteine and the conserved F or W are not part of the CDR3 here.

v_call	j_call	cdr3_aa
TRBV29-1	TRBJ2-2	SVEGSGTGALLPGELF
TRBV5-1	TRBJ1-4	ASSLWGIRETTNEKLF
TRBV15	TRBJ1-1	ATSQRQGEAF
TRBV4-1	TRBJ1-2	ASSHRGGYT
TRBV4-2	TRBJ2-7	ASSQDSQNPSYEQY
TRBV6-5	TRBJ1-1	ASSYQGKNTEAF
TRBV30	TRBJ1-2	AWNDGGAGYGYT
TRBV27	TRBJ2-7	ASILRRGPYEQY
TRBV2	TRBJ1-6	ASISVGQGGDSPLH
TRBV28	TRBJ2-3	ASSLAVTDTQY